The 13 T cell receptor beta chains below come from one sample, sequenced in a study of technical replicates of blood from a few donors. Some clones are missing from TCRdb's copy, which holds only in-frame ones; the method was immunoSEQ multiplex PCR. The sample consists of around 76,000 clones, around 90% of them appearing once. Sequencing input: T cells isolated from PBMCs. The receptors here all came from a human donor in good health.

The V gene is TRBV6-1, the J gene TRBJ2-7; D perhaps matches TRBD2 (5 bases). V was cut by 7 bases and J by 9 bases, with 19 bases left in between. This CDR3 comprises 13 residues. Germline assignment: CDR1 MNHNS and CDR2 SASEGT. The CDR3 DNA reads as TGTGCCAGCAATTCCGTCCTGAGGGCGGCGCAGTACTTC. Residues: CASNSVLRAAQYF.

This clone was recorded once. This chain connects TRBV7-8 to TRBJ2-7, with D hard to call. Germline V gene sequence: CDR1 SGHVS, CDR2 FQNEAQ. Trimming stripped 5 bases from V and 0 bases from J, with 11 bases between. CDR3 size: 14 residues. CDR3 DNA: TGTGCCAGCAGCCCACGGGTAAGCTCCTACGAGCAGTACTTC. Amino acid sequence: CASSPRVSSYEQYF.

J is TRBJ1-1 and V is TRBV10-2; TRBD1 matches at 8 bases. Germline CDR1 reads WSHSY; CDR2 reads SAAADI. The CDR3 is made up of 13 amino acids. The ends lost 5 bases at V and 6 bases at J; junction bases unmatched: 5. The CDR3 region has the DNA TGCGCCAGCAGTTCACAGGGGGTCCCTGAAGCTTTCTTT. Its protein is CASSSQGVPEAFF.

The J gene is TRBJ1-5, the V gene TRBV28, with TRBD1 matching over 7 bases. V trimming: 0 bases; J trimming: 5 bases; junction bases outside the gene matches: 13. The CDR3 consists of 18 residues. Looked up from germline, CDR1 is MDHEN and CDR2 is SYDVKM. Written as DNA, the CDR3 is TGTGCCAGCAGTTTATGGCTTGCCGGGACAGCTGAGGATCAGCCCCAGCATTTT. It specifies CASSLWLAGTAEDQPQHF.

The chain joins TRBV5-1 to TRBJ2-5; no firm D call. Germline lookup yields CDR1 SGHRS and CDR2 YFSETQ. V was cut by 3 bases and J by 5 bases, with 14 bases left in between. CDR3 length: 14 residues. The CDR3 coding sequence is TGCGCCAGCAGCTGGTTAGAACGGAGTGAGACCCAGTACTTC. Its protein product is CASSWLERSETQYF.

This chain connects TRBV9 to TRBJ1-6; D perhaps matches TRBD1 (5 bases). The CDR3 length is 15 residues. CDR1 and CDR2 (germline): SGDLS, YYNGEE. Trimming stripped 3 bases from V and 10 bases from J, with 17 bases between. The CDR3 nucleotides are TGTGCCAGCAGCGCGGGGGGGAGTTTAGGATCACCCCTCCACTTT. It encodes CASSAGGSLGSPLHF. The full variable domain, in which reference TRBV9 and TRBJ1-6 provide the parts outside the CDR3, is DSGVTQTPKHLITATGQRVTLRCSPRSGDLSVYWYQQSLDQGLQFLIQYYNGEERAKGNILERFSAQQFPDLHSELNLSSLELGDSALYFCASSAGGSLGSPLHFGNGTRLTVT.

This chain joins TRBV5-1 and TRBJ2-7; 7 positions match TRBD1. Germline CDR1 and CDR2: SGHRS and YFSETQ. The ends lost 2 bases at V and 0 bases at J; junction bases unmatched: 8. CDR3 length: 16 amino acids. The DNA of the CDR3 is TGCGCCAGCAGCTTCAGACAGGGTACTAGCTCCTACGAGCAGTACTTC. This sequence encodes CASSFRQGTSSYEQYF.

This clone has just one count. This sequence joins TRBV6-5 and TRBJ2-1; no firm D call. The V end was cut by 0 bases, the J end by 11 bases, with 17 bases between. The germline CDR1 and CDR2 sequences are MNHEY and SVGAGI. There are 15 residues in the CDR3. CDR3 amino acids: CASSYSKRLRSQQFF. CDR3 DNA: TGTGCCAGCAGTTACTCGAAAAGACTGCGTTCGCAGCAGTTCTTC.

This chain connects TRBV6-5 to TRBJ2-5, with 11 bases identical to TRBD1. V dropped 5 bases and J dropped 6; count of bases not matched to a gene: 5. CDR3 length: 14 residues. Germline-derived CDR1 and CDR2 are MNHEY and SVGAGI. The CDR3 loop is CASSPGTGGKTQYF. The CDR3 region has the DNA TGTGCCAGCAGTCCCGGGACAGGGGGAAAGACCCAGTACTTC.

CDR3 bases: TGTGCCAGCAGCCATAACCGGGACAGGGGACTTTGGGCCTATGGCTACACCTTC. Translated, it gives CASSHNRDRGLWAYGYTF. The gene calls are TRBV5-6 and TRBJ1-2; 10 positions match TRBD1. Germline values: CDR1 SGHDT, CDR2 YYEEEE. The CDR3 extends over 18 amino acids. V lost 4 bases, J lost 4 bases, and 16 bases stayed unmatched.

CDR3 DNA: TGTGCCAGCAGCGACTCGCTCAGGGTATACGAGCAGTACTTC. It codes for CASSDSLRVYEQYF. The chain has TRBV7-9 and TRBJ2-7; D might be TRBD1 (5 bases). Deletions cut 5 bases from V and 4 bases from J, with 15 bases between. Germline lookup yields CDR1 SEHNR and CDR2 FQNEAQ (reference sequence). The CDR3 extends over 14 amino acids.

The CDR3 protein is CATSRDRGGGYLTYEQYF. The CDR3 DNA sequence: TGTGCCACCAGCAGAGATCGGGGAGGGGGGTACCTTACCTACGAGCAGTACTTC. The chain joins TRBV15 to TRBJ2-7; TRBD2 might be the D (7 bases). The CDR3 spans 18 residues. V was trimmed by 0 bases and J by 2 bases, leaving 20 bases between them. Germline V gene data show CDR1 as LNHNV and CDR2 as YYDKDF (reference sequence).

The chain couples TRBV29-1 to TRBJ2-4; 8 bases map to TRBD2. Trimming at V came to 0 bases and at J to 6 bases, leaving 10 bases not matched to a gene. The germline V gene encodes CDR1 SQVTM and CDR2 ANQGSEA. This CDR3 region has 16 residues. CDR3 protein: CSVEDRTSGSGNIQYF. The DNA for the CDR3 is TGCAGCGTTGAAGATCGAACGAGCGGGAGCGGAAACATTCAGTACTTC. Variable domain in full (rest from reference TRBV29-1 and TRBJ2-4): SAVISQKPSRDICQRGTSLTIQCQVDSQVTMMFWYRQQPGQSLTLIATANQGSEATYESGFVIDKFPISRPNLTFSTLTVSNMSPEDSSIYLCSVEDRTSGSGNIQYFGAGTRLSVL.